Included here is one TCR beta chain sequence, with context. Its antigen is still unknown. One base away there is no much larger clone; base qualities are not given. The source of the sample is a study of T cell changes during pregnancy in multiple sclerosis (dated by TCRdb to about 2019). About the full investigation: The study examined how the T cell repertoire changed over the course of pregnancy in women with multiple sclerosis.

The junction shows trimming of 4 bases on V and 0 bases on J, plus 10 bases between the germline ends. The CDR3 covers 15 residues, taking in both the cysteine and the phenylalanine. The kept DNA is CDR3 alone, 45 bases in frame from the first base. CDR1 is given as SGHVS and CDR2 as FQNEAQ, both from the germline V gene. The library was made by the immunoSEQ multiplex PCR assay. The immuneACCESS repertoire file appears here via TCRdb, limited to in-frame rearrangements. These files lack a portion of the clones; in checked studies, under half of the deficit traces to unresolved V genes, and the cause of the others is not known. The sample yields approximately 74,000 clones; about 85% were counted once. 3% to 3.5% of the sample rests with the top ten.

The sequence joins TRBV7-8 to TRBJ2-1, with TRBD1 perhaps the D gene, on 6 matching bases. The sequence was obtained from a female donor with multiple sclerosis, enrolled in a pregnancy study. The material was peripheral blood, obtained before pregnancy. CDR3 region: CASSSDSSSYNEQFF. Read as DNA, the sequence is TGTGCCAGCAGCTCGGACAGTAGCTCCTACAATGAGCAGTTCTTC. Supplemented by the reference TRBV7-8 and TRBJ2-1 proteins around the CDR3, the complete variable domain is GAGVSQSPRYKVAKRGQDVALRCDPISGHVSLFWYQQALGQGPEFLTYFQNEAQLDKSGLPSDRFFAERPEGSVSTLKIQRTQQEDSAVYLCASSSDSSSYNEQFFGPGTRLTVL.